The 20 T cell receptor beta chains in this list originate from one sample, sequenced in a study of blood T cells in healthy people across ages. Combining a sample-barcoded 5' primer with a J-beta primer mix, a second PCR ran for roughly 7 to 12 cycles. Each CDR3 protein gets one entry after TCRdb re-called the 5' RACE reads with MiXCR. The data hold approximately 780,000 distinct CDR3 sequences, with roughly 24% observed a single time. These records were also assigned to another study, of T cells of mothers and their children.

Sequences were obtained from blood. The receptors were sampled from a boy aged 5-17 years in good health.

The chain carries TRBV2 and TRBJ1-2; TRBD1 is a possible D gene (5 bases). The CDR3 totals 13 residues. V was trimmed by 2 bases and J by 7 bases, leaving 11 bases between them. The germline V gene encodes CDR1 SNHLY and CDR2 FYNNEI. CDR3 sequence reads: CASSEMTAAGYTF. For the CDR3, the DNA is TGTGCCAGCAGTGAAATGACAGCAGCTGGCTACACCTTC. Complete variable domain (other parts from reference TRBV2 and TRBJ1-2): EPEVTQTPSHQVTQMGQEVILRCVPISNHLYFYWYRQILGQKVEFLVSFYNNEISEKSEIFDDQFSVERPDGSNFTLKIRSTKLEDSAMYFCASSEMTAAGYTFGSGTRLTVV.

The gene calls are TRBV7-2 and TRBJ2-3; no clear D. Deletions cut 6 bases from V and 5 bases from J, with 9 bases between. CDR3 size: 12 residues. The germline gives CDR1 SGHTA, CDR2 FQGNSA. The CDR3 nucleotides read TGTGCCAGCAGAGGGTTGCTAGATACGCAGTATTTT. Translated, it gives CASRGLLDTQYF.

This clonotype was observed a single time. The chain combines TRBV9 with TRBJ2-1, with D tentatively TRBD1 (5 bases). Trimming removed 0 bases from V and 8 bases from J, with 12 bases in between. The CDR3 totals 14 residues. CDR1 and CDR2 (germline): SGDLS, YYNGEE. The CDR3 bases are TGTGCCAGCAGCGTAGGCCAGGGCTGGGATGAGCAGTTCTTC. It yields the protein CASSVGQGWDEQFF.

This sequence joins TRBV28 and TRBJ2-7; D might be TRBD1 or TRBD2, each matching 6 bases. CDR3 length: 14 amino acids. CDR1 is MDHEN and CDR2 is SYDVKM in the germline V gene. Trimming shortened V by 2 bases and J by 5 bases, and 13 bases separated the two germline ends. The CDR3 region has the DNA TGTGCCAGCAGTTTACCCGGGGGCCCGGACGAGCAGTACTTC. Its translation: CASSLPGGPDEQYF.

This clonotype was counted a few times. V usage is TRBV6-1 and J usage is TRBJ1-4; TRBD1 is a possible D gene (6 bases). The CDR3 sequence is 16 residues long. CDR1 and CDR2 (germline): MNHNS, SASEGT. V shed 6 bases and J shed 8 bases, with 22 bases lying between them. As DNA, the CDR3 is TGTGCCAGCAGACCCGGGACAAGGCCCGAGTGGGAAAAACTGTTTTTT. Protein product: CASRPGTRPEWEKLFF.

This clonotype was recorded many times. The chain couples TRBV3-1 to TRBJ2-2, with 9 bases matching TRBD2. The germline CDR1 and CDR2 sequences are LGHDT and YNNKEL (reference sequence). CDR3 length equals 14 residues. With 10 bases clipped from V and 0 bases from J, the junction kept 3 bases outside the gene matches. The CDR3 region is CATSGAPNTGELFF. The CDR3, as DNA: TGTGCCACTAGCGGGGCCCCGAACACCGGGGAGCTGTTTTTT. Filled out from reference TRBV3-1 and TRBJ2-2, the complete variable domain reads DTAVSQTPKYLVTQMGNDKSIKCEQNLGHDTMYWYKQDSKKFLKIMFSYNNKELIINETVPNRFSPKSPDKAHLNLHINSLELGDSAVYFCATSGAPNTGELFFGEGSRLTVL.

The rearrangement uses TRBV7-8 and TRBJ1-1, with D perhaps TRBD1 (6 bases). The CDR3 is 12 residues long. Trimming took off 8 bases at V and 5 bases at J, with 12 bases between the two ends. Germline loops: CDR1 SGHVS, CDR2 FQNEAQ. This chain's CDR3 is CASGQGWTEAFF. For the CDR3, the DNA is TGTGCCAGCGGTCAGGGGTGGACTGAAGCTTTCTTT.

At least ten counts were recorded for this clonotype. The chain employs TRBV5-1 and TRBJ2-1, with 13 nucleotides matching TRBD2. Germline CDR1 SGHRS, CDR2 YFSETQ. V gave up 4 bases and J gave up 5 bases; unmatched junction bases: 6. This CDR3 has 16 residues. In DNA form, the CDR3 reads TGCGCCAGCAGCCCGGGCGGGACTAGCGGGGACAATGAGCAGTTCTTC. Translation: CASSPGGTSGDNEQFF.

This clonotype showed up just a few times. The rearrangement uses TRBV24-1 and TRBJ2-5; 7 nucleotides line up with TRBD2. The trim removed 0 bases at V and 3 bases at J, leaving 3 bases unmatched. Germline CDR1 KGHDR, CDR2 SFDVKD. The CDR3 contains 15 residues. CDR3 residues: CATSDLGGEEETQYF. The DNA of the CDR3 is TGTGCCACCAGTGATTTGGGGGGGGAAGAAGAGACCCAGTACTTC.

This clonotype was observed a few times. The chain employs TRBV6-1 and TRBJ2-7; 10 positions agree with TRBD1. The CDR3 covers 15 residues. Germline V gives CDR1 MNHNS, CDR2 SASEGT. The V segment lost 4 bases and the J segment 3 bases; nucleotides outside the gene matches: 6. CDR3 DNA: TGTGCCAGCAGTGCAAGGACAGGGGGGCGCTACGAGCAGTACTTC. This translates into CASSARTGGRYEQYF.

This clonotype was detected a few times. The chain couples TRBV30 to TRBJ1-2; D may be TRBD1 (5 bases). Trimming removed 3 bases from V and 4 bases from J, with 15 bases in between. Germline CDR1 and CDR2: GTSNPN and SVGIG (reference sequence). This CDR3 contains 14 residues. The CDR3 nucleotides are TGTGCCTGGAGAATTGAAGGGACCACCTATGGCTACACCTTC. Amino acid sequence: CAWRIEGTTYGYTF.

V usage is TRBV20-1 and J usage is TRBJ2-5; D perhaps matches TRBD2 (5 bases). The DNA end favors TRBJ2-7, so the J call may be wrong. The CDR3 contains 15 residues. The germline CDR1 and CDR2 sequences are DFQATT and SNEGSKA (reference sequence). CDR3 DNA sequence: TGCAGTGCTAGAGATCCTCATCCGGGGTCCTACGAGCAGTACTTC. Its translation: CSARDPHPGSYEQYF.

The V gene is TRBV27, the J gene TRBJ2-3; D gene ambiguous. Germline V lookup: CDR1 MNHEY, CDR2 SMNVEV (reference sequence). This CDR3 has 15 amino acids. Trimming took off 4 bases at V and 1 base at J, with 12 bases between the two ends. The CDR3 sequence is CASSSRPVGTDTQYF. Written as DNA, the CDR3 is TGTGCCAGCAGTTCGCGTCCAGTAGGCACAGATACGCAGTATTTT.

The genes are TRBV5-1 and TRBJ2-3, with 9 nucleotides matching TRBD2. Trimming took 1 base from V and 1 from J; bases not matched to a gene: 4. Germline-derived CDR1 and CDR2 are SGHRS and YFSETQ. The CDR3 is 16 residues long. The CDR3 here is CASSLQPSGGTDTQYF. In DNA, the CDR3 is TGCGCCAGCAGCTTGCAGCCTAGCGGGGGCACAGATACGCAGTATTTT.

This clonotype was detected ten times or more. The rearrangement uses TRBV7-8 and TRBJ1-1; the match to TRBD1 covers 8 bases. CDR3 length: 14 residues. After removal of 2 bases from V and 3 bases from J, the junction contained 2 bases not matched to a gene. Germline CDR1 SGHVS, CDR2 FQNEAQ. The CDR3 nucleotides are TGTGCCAGCAGCTTATCAGGGGGCTACACTGAAGCTTTCTTT. Protein product: CASSLSGGYTEAFF.

The gene calls are TRBV20-1 and TRBJ1-1, with D unresolved. The ends were cut back, 3 bases at V and 7 bases at J, with 18 bases in the middle. This CDR3 is 14 amino acids long. In germline, CDR1 is DFQATT, CDR2 SNEGSKA (reference sequence). The CDR3 reads CSASPTGFKGEAFF. The CDR3, as DNA: TGCAGTGCTAGCCCGACCGGGTTCAAGGGTGAAGCTTTCTTT.

V usage is TRBV28 and J usage is TRBJ1-2; TRBD1 might be the D (6 bases). The CDR3 sequence is 15 residues long. Trimming pared 11 bases from V and 6 bases from J, leaving 25 bases between. The germline V gene has CDR1 MDHEN and CDR2 SYDVKM. CDR3 coding DNA: TGTGCCGCCCCACCACCAAGTCTGACAGGTCATGGCTACACCTTC. Residues: CAAPPPSLTGHGYTF.

This clonotype appeared a few times. The chain combines TRBV7-2 with TRBJ2-7, with D uncertain. V was shortened by 5 bases and J by 1 base, with 12 bases between the two germline ends. The CDR3 has 14 residues. The V gene's germline CDR1 is SGHTA and CDR2 FQGNSA. CDR3 residues: CASSPGRVSYEQYF. CDR3 sequence (DNA): TGTGCCAGCAGCCCAGGAAGGGTGTCCTACGAGCAGTACTTC. The full variable domain, rest sourced from reference TRBV7-2 and TRBJ2-7, is GAGVSQSPSNKVTEKGKDVELRCDPISGHTALYWYRQSLGQGLEFLIYFQGNSAPDKSGLPSDRFSAERTGGSVSTLTIQRTQQEDSAVYLCASSPGRVSYEQYFGPGTRLTVT.

This clonotype has just a few counts. The chain uses TRBV7-9 and TRBJ1-1; no clear D gene. The CDR3 is 12 residues long. V dropped 2 bases and J dropped 6 bases, with 7 bases sitting between them. Germline CDR1 and CDR2: SEHNR and FQNEAQ (reference sequence). This chain's CDR3 is CASSLTRPEAFF. CDR3 sequence (DNA): TGTGCCAGCAGCTTAACCCGTCCTGAAGCTTTCTTT.

This clonotype showed up just a few times. The chain couples TRBV6-5 to TRBJ2-7; 13 positions agree with TRBD2. V shed 6 bases and J 6 bases; nucleotides not matched to a gene: 8. The CDR3 runs to 15 residues. Germline V gene sequence: CDR1 MNHEY, CDR2 SVGAGI. The CDR3 DNA reads as TGTGCCAGCAGCCTGCGGACTAGCGGGGGTACCGAGCAGTACTTC. Translating gives CASSLRTSGGTEQYF.